This note documents a single T cell receptor beta chain sequence. Its antigen is not identified. The assay was immunoSEQ multiplex PCR, and TCRdb's table has in-frame clones only and misses some. The sample yields millions of clones, more than 80% seen once. Adult Caucasians living in Nashville, Tennessee made up all of the donors. CD4+ cells underwent separation, giving CD45RA+ naive and CD45RA-negative memory subsets. The germline CDR1 and CDR2 sequences are SGHRS and YFSETQ. The V gene lost 4 bases and the J gene lost 4 bases, with 15 bases spanning the gap. The CDR3 contains 15 residues. This entry comes from a study of shared clonotypes between healthy human individuals. Study-wide points: Naive subsets generally had larger estimated richness than memory subsets.

The receptor comes from a man aged 18 to 29 in good health. Some clones in this sample may be carry-over from other donors' samples. The V gene is TRBV5-1, the J gene TRBJ2-1; TRBD2 might be the D (6 bases). Sequencing used naive CD4+ T cells from PBMCs. The subset here: CD45RA+ positively selected. DNA of the CDR3: TGCGCCAGCAGCCTCGGGAGCCCTGGGTACAATGAGCAGTTCTTC. Translating gives CASSLGSPGYNEQFF.